Given below is one TCR beta chain in context. The sample is drawn from a study of T cell responses to AZD1222 COVID-19 vaccine. The repertoire was sequenced with immunoSEQ multiplex PCR; TCRdb's copy has only in-frame clones and lacks some. This repertoire shows approximately 70,000 clones, 70% to 90% found once; its top ten account for 8% to 10%. With 0 bases clipped from V and 3 bases from J, the junction kept 8 bases outside the gene matches. The CDR3 is made up of 16 amino acids. CDR1 is MGHRA, CDR2 YSYEKL, per germline. This TCR came from an adult who received the MenACWY meningococcal vaccine as a control. The chain links TRBV4-1 to TRBJ2-7, with 7 positions matching TRBD2. Here the sequenced sample was peripheral blood, taken 28 days after the second dose of the MenACWY control vaccine. The CDR3 here is CASSQDLSGVIYEQYF. The CDR3 DNA is TGCGCCAGCAGCCAAGATTTAAGCGGGGTAATCTACGAGCAGTACTTC.